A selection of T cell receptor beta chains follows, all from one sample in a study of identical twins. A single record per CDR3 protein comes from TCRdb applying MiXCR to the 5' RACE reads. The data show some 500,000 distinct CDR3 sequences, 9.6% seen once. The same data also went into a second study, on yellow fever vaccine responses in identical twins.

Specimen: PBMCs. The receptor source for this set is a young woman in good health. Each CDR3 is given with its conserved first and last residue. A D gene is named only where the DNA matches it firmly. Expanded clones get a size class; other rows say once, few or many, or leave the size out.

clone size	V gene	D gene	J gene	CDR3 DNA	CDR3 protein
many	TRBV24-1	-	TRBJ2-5	TGTGCCACCAGTGGCCCGTATGGGGTGGGCGAGACCCAGTACTTC	CATSGPYGVGETQYF
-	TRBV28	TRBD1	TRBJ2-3	TGTGCCACGGAACAGGGGGCGCTGGGCACAGATACGCAGTATTTT	CATEQGALGTDTQYF
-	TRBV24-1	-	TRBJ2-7	TGTGCCACCAGTGATTCCAGATTGGGGTCCTACGAGCAGTACTTC	CATSDSRLGSYEQYF
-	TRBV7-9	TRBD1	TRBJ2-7	TGTGCCAGCAGCCCAGGACAGGCAACCTACGAGCAGTACTTC	CASSPGQATYEQYF
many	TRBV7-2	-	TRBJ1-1	TGTGCCAGCAGCTACGGGGGGGGAATCTCTGAAGCTTTCTTT	CASSYGGGISEAFF
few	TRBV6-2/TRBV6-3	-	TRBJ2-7	TGTGCCAGCAGTTACTCGGCTGGGGCGGTCTCCTACGAGCAGTACTTC	CASSYSAGAVSYEQYF
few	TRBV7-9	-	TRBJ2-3	TGTGCCAGCAGCTTAGCCCTCGACCCAGATACGCAGTATTTT	CASSLALDPDTQYF
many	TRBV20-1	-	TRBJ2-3	TGCAGTGCTAGACCCCTTCGGGCTTCTAGCACAGATACGCAGTATTTT	CSARPLRASSTDTQYF
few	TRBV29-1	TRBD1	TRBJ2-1	TGCAGCTTTTCCGGGACAGGGGTTTATGATGAGCAGTTCTTC	CSFSGTGVYDEQFF
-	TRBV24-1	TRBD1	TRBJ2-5	TGTGCCACCAGTGCTGGACAGGGTCGGTTAGAGACCCAGTACTTC	CATSAGQGRLETQYF
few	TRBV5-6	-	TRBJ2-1	TGTGCCAGCAGCTGGACCGGGACGCGGGCCTACAATGAGCAGTTCTTC	CASSWTGTRAYNEQFF
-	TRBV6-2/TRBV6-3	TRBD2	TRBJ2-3	TGTGCCAGCAGCGACGGACTAGCGGGAGTCACAGATACGCAGTATTTT	CASSDGLAGVTDTQYF
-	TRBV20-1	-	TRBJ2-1	TGCTGTGCTAGAGATCTGGAGGGGCTTACCATTTACAATGAGCAGTTCTTC	CCARDLEGLTIYNEQFF
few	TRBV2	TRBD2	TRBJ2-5	TGTGCCAGCAGTGAACAGACTAGCGGAAAAGAGACCCAGTACTTC	CASSEQTSGKETQYF
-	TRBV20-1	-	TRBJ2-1	TGCAGTGCTGGGCCATACGGGGCATCCTACAATGAGCAGTTCTTC	CSAGPYGASYNEQFF
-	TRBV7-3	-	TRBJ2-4	TGTGCCAGCAGCTTAACACCACTAGCCAAAAACATTCAGTACTTC	CASSLTPLAKNIQYF
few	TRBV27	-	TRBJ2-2	TGTGCCAGCAGTCCCCTCCACAGGACCGGGGAGCTGTTTTTT	CASSPLHRTGELFF
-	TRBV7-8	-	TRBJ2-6	TGTGCCAGCAGCCGTGACGGGGCCAACGTCCTGACTTTC	CASSRDGANVLTF
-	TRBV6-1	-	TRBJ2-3	TGTGCCAGCAGCCGGGACTGGCGGGATACGCAGTATTTT	CASSRDWRDTQYF
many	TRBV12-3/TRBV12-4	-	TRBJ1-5	TGTGCCAGCAGTGGGAGCAATCAGCCCCAGCATTTT	CASSGSNQPQHF
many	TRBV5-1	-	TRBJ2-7	TGTGCCAGCAGCTTTGACTACGAGCAGTACTTC	CASSFDYEQYF
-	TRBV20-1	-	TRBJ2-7	TGCAGTGCTAGGGGGTTTGTGCCCTACGAGCAGTACTTC	CSARGFVPYEQYF
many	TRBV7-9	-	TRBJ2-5	TGTGCCAGCAGCTTTGGTAAAGAGACCCAGTACTTC	CASSFGKETQYF
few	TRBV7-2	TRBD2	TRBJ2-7	TGTGCCAGCAGCGACGGCGCGGGAGTTTACTACGAGCAGTACTTC	CASSDGAGVYYEQYF
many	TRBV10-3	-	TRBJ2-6	TGTGCCATCAGTGAAGGGTTTGGGGCCAACGTCCTGACTTTC	CAISEGFGANVLTF
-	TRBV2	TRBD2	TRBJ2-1	TGTGCCAGCAGGGCTAGCGGCCTATACAATGAGCAGTTCTTC	CASRASGLYNEQFF
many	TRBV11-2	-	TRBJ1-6	TGTGCCAGCAGCCCGACAGTTGCACCCCTCCACTTT	CASSPTVAPLHF
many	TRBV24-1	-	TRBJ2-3	TGTGCCACCAGTGAAGTAGACAGGAGCACAGATACGCAGTATTTT	CATSEVDRSTDTQYF
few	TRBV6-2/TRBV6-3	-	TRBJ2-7	TGTGCCAGCAGTTACACGCCCCGAGGCGAGCAGTACTTC	CASSYTPRGEQYF
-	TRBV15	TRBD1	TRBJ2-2	TGTGCCACCAGCTCCCGATCGACAGGGGACACCGGGGAGCTGTTTTTT	CATSSRSTGDTGELFF
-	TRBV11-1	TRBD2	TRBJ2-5	TGTGCCAGCAGCTTACCCACTAGCGGGGGGGCCGCGAAAGAGACCCAGTACTTC	CASSLPTSGGAAKETQYF
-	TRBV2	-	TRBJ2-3	TGTGCCAGCAGTGAAGCTTTAGGGTTCACCACAGATACGCAGTATTTT	CASSEALGFTTDTQYF
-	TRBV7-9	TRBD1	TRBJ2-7	TGTGCCAGCAGCCCTACAGGGGCTCAGGACGAGCAGTACTTC	CASSPTGAQDEQYF
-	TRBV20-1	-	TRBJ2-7	TGCAGTGCTCTAACTCACTCCTACGAGCAGTACTTC	CSALTHSYEQYF
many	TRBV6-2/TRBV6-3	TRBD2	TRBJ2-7	TGTGCCAGCGGACGGACTAGCGGGAGAGTGAACGAGCAGTACTTC	CASGRTSGRVNEQYF
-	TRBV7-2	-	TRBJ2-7	TGTGCCAGCAGCTTCGAGCCCCCCTACGAGCAGTACTTC	CASSFEPPYEQYF
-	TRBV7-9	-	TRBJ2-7	TGTGCCAGCAGCCCGGTGGGCGGCCACTCCTACGAGCAGTACTTC	CASSPVGGHSYEQYF
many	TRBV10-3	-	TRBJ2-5	TGTGCCATCAGTGAGGGGGCGGGGTCTCAAGAGACCCAGTACTTC	CAISEGAGSQETQYF
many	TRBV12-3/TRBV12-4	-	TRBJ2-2	TGTGCCAGCACGATATCGGGTATCGCCGGGGAGCTGTTTTTT	CASTISGIAGELFF
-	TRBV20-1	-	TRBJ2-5	TGCAGTGCTCGACCGTTAGGAACTATTATAGAAGGGGGAGTAGAGACCCAGTACTTC	CSARPLGTIIEGGVETQYF
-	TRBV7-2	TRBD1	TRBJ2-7	TGTGCCAGCAGCTCGTGGGACAGCTCCTACGAGCAGTACTTC	CASSSWDSSYEQYF
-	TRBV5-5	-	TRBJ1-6	TGTGCCAGCAGGCCGACCGGGACGGGCGTCTCACCCCTCCACTTT	CASRPTGTGVSPLHF
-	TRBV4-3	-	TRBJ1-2	TGCGCCAGCAGCCAAGATAGGGGGGCGGCCTATGGCTACACCTTC	CASSQDRGAAYGYTF
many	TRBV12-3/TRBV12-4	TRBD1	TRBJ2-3	TGTGCCAGCAGTTTGACAGGGAGCACAGATACGCAGTATTTT	CASSLTGSTDTQYF
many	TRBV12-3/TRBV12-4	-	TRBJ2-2	TGTGCCAGCAGCTTATCCGGGGAGCTGTTTTTT	CASSLSGELFF
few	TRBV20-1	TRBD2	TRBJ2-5	TGCAGTGCTCGGGAGGTCGTCCTGGGAGAGACCCAGTACTTC	CSAREVVLGETQYF
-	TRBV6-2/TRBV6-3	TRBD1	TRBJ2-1	TGTGCCAGCAGCCGACAGGGGGCGGGGTTGAAGTTCTTC	CASSRQGAGLKFF
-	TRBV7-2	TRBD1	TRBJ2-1	TGTGCCAGCAGCCCGACAGGGTTCTCCTACAATGAGCAGTTCTTC	CASSPTGFSYNEQFF
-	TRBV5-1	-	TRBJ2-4	TGCGCCAGCAGCTCCGACCTTGGATACACCGATCAGTACTTC	CASSSDLGYTDQYF
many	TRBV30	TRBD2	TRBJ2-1	TGTGCCTGGAGTTGGGGGGGGGAGCAGTTCTTC	CAWSWGGEQFF
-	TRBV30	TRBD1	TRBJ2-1	TGTGCCTGGACTCTACAGGGGGCAGTGAATGAGCAGTTCTTC	CAWTLQGAVNEQFF
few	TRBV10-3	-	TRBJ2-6	TGTGCCATCAGTGAGTTGGGCAGGGCCTCCTCTGGGGCCAACGTCCTGACTTTC	CAISELGRASSGANVLTF
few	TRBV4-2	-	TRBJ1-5	TGTGCCAGCAGCCAAGCGGGGTACGATCAGCCCCAGCATTTT	CASSQAGYDQPQHF
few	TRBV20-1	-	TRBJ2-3	TGCAGTGCTGCGGCTGGGTTTGCAGATACGCAGTATTTT	CSAAAGFADTQYF
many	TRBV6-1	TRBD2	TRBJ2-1	TGTGCCAGCAGTCAAACCGGGACTAGCGGTTACAATGAGCAGTTCTTC	CASSQTGTSGYNEQFF